This TCR beta chain comes out of a study of long-term antiretroviral therapy in people with HIV. Survey-level immunoSEQ v3.0 assays were run. Libraries were prepared by immunoSEQ multiplex PCR; TCRdb keeps only in-frame clonotypes and omits some of them. The sample includes about 23,000 clones, over 70% seen only once; the top ten take 5%. The CDR3 runs to 17 residues. From germline, CDR1 is SGHDN and CDR2 FVKESK. V lost 0 bases to trimming and J lost 3 bases; unmatched junction nucleotides: 9. V and J are TRBV14 and TRBJ2-3, with TRBD2 matching 7 bases. Sequences were derived from unsorted PBMCs, sampled 0.3 years after starting antiretroviral therapy. The TCR sequence derives from a man aged 45 to 65 with HIV. CDR3 region: CASSQDAGWGLTDTQYF. The CDR3 DNA reads as TGTGCCAGCAGCCAAGATGCAGGGTGGGGACTAACAGATACGCAGTATTTT.